One TCR beta chain is described in this entry. These data originate in a study of T cells in tuberculosis. Trimming took off 11 bases at V and 4 bases at J, with 17 bases between the two ends. The CDR3 has 13 amino acids. Per the germline V gene, CDR1 is MNHNS and CDR2 is SASEGT. After thawing and overnight rest, PBMC were stained with GMM-loaded CD1B tetramer, viability dye and anti-CD3 for sorting. CD1B tetramers were loaded with Rhodococcus equi-derived C32 glucose monomycolate. TCRdb's copy holds only in-frame clones and misses some; the assay was immunoSEQ multiplex PCR. In the table there are about 88,000 clones, roughly 90% of which are singletons.

The sequencing input was CD1b-GMM tetramer-negative cells sorted from PBMCs. The chain combines TRBV6-1 with TRBJ1-1, with TRBD1 as a possible D gene (6 bases). This TCR derives from an adult woman with latent tuberculosis. CDR3 sequence (DNA): TGTGCCTGCACAGGGTTTCGTAGCACTGAAGCTTTCTTT. It specifies CACTGFRSTEAFF.